The sequence of this T cell receptor (beta chain) was determined in a study of OX40 agonist ivuxolimab in advanced cancers. Study information: The diagnoses of dose-escalation patients were hepatocellular carcinoma, melanoma, renal cell or head and neck cancer. Averaging roughly 60 years in age, with a range of roughly 23 to 80, the cohort was about 83% male. Patients achieving partial responses numbered three: one hepatocellular carcinoma case and two cutaneous melanoma cases.

Study-wide points: By week 6 at 0.1 to 3.0 mg/kg, blood CD4+ and CD8+ T cells had expanded clonally.

On this clone itself: The antigen is not known.

Sequencing used immunoSEQ multiplex PCR; TCRdb keeps in-frame clones, though not all of them. The sample records roughly 70,000 clones, approximately 81% being singletons. The V segment lost 3 bases and the J segment 9 bases; nucleotides outside the gene matches: 1. Germline V CDR1 and CDR2: SGHVS, FQNEAQ. The CDR3 covers 13 residues. V is TRBV7-8 and J is TRBJ1-6, with 8 bases aligning to TRBD1. The TCR originated in an adult with an advanced solid tumor such as melanoma, head and neck, liver or kidney cancer. The sequencing here drew on CD4+ or CD8+ T cells sorted from blood, taken in a trial of the OX40 agonist ivuxolimab. The CDR3 here is CASSLTGVSPLHF. The CDR3 nucleotides read TGTGCCAGCAGCTTGACAGGGGTTTCACCCCTCCACTTT.